This T cell receptor (beta chain) was documented in a study of blood T cell repertoires in COVID-19. Study summary: Italy, Spain and the United States were the sources of the convalescent and acute COVID-19 samples. PBMCs, B-cell-depleted T cells, or T cells provided the cDNA or gDNA that made up the material.

Germline-derived CDR1 and CDR2 are MDHEN and SYDVKM. The junction had 4 bases not matched to a gene; V was cut back by 9 bases and J by 2 bases. The CDR3 sequence is 13 residues long. Authors' data handling: Nucleated cell counts were estimated from reference gene primer amplification. The assay was immunoSEQ multiplex PCR, and TCRdb's table has in-frame clones only and misses some. Clonal size and the V and J genes are those of that table, whereas D and trimming came from the DNA. Counted here are about 62,000 clones, 88% occurring once; the ten biggest clones make up 0.95% to 1.5%. The gene calls are TRBV28 and TRBJ2-5, with 9 nucleotides matching TRBD1. The material sequenced was peripheral blood. The sequence was collected from a woman aged 60 to 75 with acute or convalescent COVID-19. DNA of the CDR3: TGTGCCAGTGGGACAGGGCTTCAAGAGACCCAGTACTTC. This codes for CASGTGLQETQYF.